These 5 T cell receptor beta chains came from one sample sequenced in a study of control samples from healthy donors and cancer patients. The repertoire was sequenced with immunoSEQ multiplex PCR; TCRdb's copy has only in-frame clones and lacks some. The data show 90,000 to 110,000 clones, just over 90% seen once. The source material was blood. The receptors were gathered from a human donor in good health. The donor label of this sample is uncertain.

The gene calls are TRBV6-2 or TRBV6-3 and TRBJ2-3; no firm D call. Germline V gene data show CDR1 as MNHEY and CDR2 as SVGEGT. The V gene lost 4 bases and the J gene lost 3 bases, with 5 bases spanning the gap. The CDR3 consists of 12 residues. This CDR3 reads CASSSRTDTQYF. CDR3 bases: TGTGCCAGCAGTTCGAGGACAGATACGCAGTATTTT.

This clone was detected once. The chain is built from TRBV12-5 and TRBJ2-6, with D unclear. Trimming took off 7 bases at V and 0 bases at J, with 7 bases between the two ends. The CDR3 totals 14 residues. Germline V gene lookup returns CDR1 LGHNT and CDR2 FRNRAP. The CDR3 here is CASDGFSGANVLTF. The CDR3 DNA reads as TGTGCTAGTGATGGATTCTCTGGGGCCAACGTCCTGACTTTC.

V and J are TRBV7-7 and TRBJ2-7; 7 bases are shared with TRBD1. CDR1 is SSHAT and CDR2 is FNYEAQ in the germline V gene (reference sequence). This CDR3 comprises 14 residues. J was trimmed by 3 bases and V by 5 bases; bases with no gene match: 7. CDR3 DNA: TGTGCCAGCAGCCCAGTGACAGGGAGCTACGAGCAGTACTTC. Translating gives CASSPVTGSYEQYF.

The chain couples TRBV5-6 to TRBJ2-7; no definite D call. The V end was cut by 3 bases, the J end by 2 bases, with 18 bases between. The CDR3 contains 16 residues. Per germline, CDR1 SGHDT and CDR2 YYEEEE. The CDR3 coding sequence is TGTGCCAGCAGCTCCTCCTTGTGGGGTACCACCTACGAGCAGTACGTC. Residues: CASSSSLWGTTYEQYV.

The genes are TRBV30 and TRBJ1-6; 8 nucleotides agree with TRBD1. V lost 0 bases, J lost 7 bases, and 5 bases stayed unmatched. From germline, CDR1 is GTSNPN and CDR2 SVGIG (reference sequence). This CDR3 comprises 15 residues. In DNA, the CDR3 is TGTGCCTGGAGTGTACGGGACAGGCAGAATTCACCCCTCCACTTT. Its protein is CAWSVRDRQNSPLHF.